A single sample gave rise to the 10 T cell receptor beta chains below, sequenced in a study of cytomegalovirus exposure and HLA in healthy donors. Assay: immunoSEQ multiplex PCR; the TCRdb copy retains only in-frame clones and omits some. This sample has roughly 130,000 clones, with about 88% found just once. Sequencing was carried out using PBMCs. Receptor source: a man aged 25 to 40 in good health and CMV-seronegative.

The J gene is TRBJ2-1, the V gene TRBV6-4; 7 nucleotides agree with TRBD2. The CDR3 has 15 amino acids. The germline V gene encodes CDR1 MRHNA and CDR2 SNTAGT. Trimming took 3 bases from V and 6 from J; bases not matched to a gene: 8. In DNA, the CDR3 is TGTGCCAGCAGTGAGCGCGGGAGTCGAATCAATGAGCAGTTCTTC. Its translation is CASSERGSRINEQFF.

This chain links TRBV6-6 with TRBJ2-7; 9 nucleotides match TRBD2. J lost 6 bases, V lost 6 bases, and 3 bases had no gene match. CDR1 is MNHNY, CDR2 SVGAGI, per germline (reference sequence). This CDR3 has 12 residues. The CDR3 DNA reads TGTGCCAGCAGATCGGGACTAGCCGAGCAGTACTTC. Translation: CASRSGLAEQYF.

For the CDR3, the DNA is TGTGCCAGCACCCCGCTGGCGGGGGCCCAAGAGACCCAGTACTTC. Its translation: CASTPLAGAQETQYF. This rearrangement joins TRBV5-6 to TRBJ2-5; a weak D match, TRBD2 (7 bases). The length of the CDR3 is 15 residues. CDR1 is SGHDT and CDR2 is YYEEEE in the germline V gene. The V end was cut by 6 bases, the J end by 1 base, with 16 bases between.

V usage is TRBV4-2 and J usage is TRBJ2-1; tentative D call: TRBD1 (5 bases). CDR1 is LGHNA, CDR2 YNFKEQ, per germline. V gave up 4 bases and J gave up 4 bases, with 14 bases separating them. The CDR3 is 15 residues long. The CDR3 DNA reads TGTGCCAGCAGCCCTAGTCAGACAGATTACAATGAGCAGTTCTTC. Its translation is CASSPSQTDYNEQFF.

The rearrangement joins TRBV6-4 to TRBJ2-7; TRBD2 might be the D (6 bases). Trimming took 7 bases from V and 2 from J, leaving 15 bases between them. This CDR3 has 14 residues. The V gene's germline CDR1 is MRHNA and CDR2 SNTAGT. The CDR3 region has the DNA TGTGCCAGCACAAGACCCGGAGGGGCCTACGAGCAGTACTTC. Translating gives CASTRPGGAYEQYF.

The rearrangement links TRBV5-1 to TRBJ2-7; 10 bases align to TRBD1. The CDR3 is 15 amino acids. V was pared by 4 bases and J by 6 bases, with 10 bases of the junction left unmatched. Germline V gives CDR1 SGHRS, CDR2 YFSETQ. The CDR3 DNA reads TGCGCCAGCAGCAGTACAAGGGACAGGGGAACCGAGCAGTACTTC. Its translation is CASSSTRDRGTEQYF.

The chain combines TRBV9 with TRBJ2-1; 9 bases fit TRBD2. V shed 0 bases and J 8 bases; nucleotides not matched to a gene: 6. This CDR3 region has 15 residues. Germline lookup yields CDR1 SGDLS and CDR2 YYNGEE. The CDR3 DNA reads as TGTGCCAGCAGCGTAGGCGGGAGGGCCATCGATGAGCAGTTCTTC. This gives the protein CASSVGGRAIDEQFF.

The chain links TRBV9 to TRBJ1-2; maybe TRBD1 (6 bases). This CDR3 has 15 amino acids. Trimming pared 4 bases from V and 2 bases from J, leaving 15 bases between. Germline lookup yields CDR1 SGDLS and CDR2 YYNGEE. The CDR3 coding sequence is TGTGCCAGCAGCCGGGGGGGCTCGGTAAACTATGGCTACACCTTC. Translating gives CASSRGGSVNYGYTF.

The chain links TRBV5-1 to TRBJ2-7; TRBD2 matches at 11 bases. V was clipped by 2 bases and J by 4 bases; unmatched bases: 5. Germline assignment: CDR1 SGHRS and CDR2 YFSETQ. CDR3 length equals 15 residues. The CDR3 nucleotides are TGCGCCAGCAGCTTTTCGACTAGCGGGGAATACGAGCAGTACTTC. It specifies CASSFSTSGEYEQYF. The complete variable domain, with remaining parts taken from reference TRBV5-1 and TRBJ2-7, reads KAGVTQTPRYLIKTRGQQVTLSCSPISGHRSVSWYQQTPGQGLQFLFEYFSETQRNKGNFPGRFSGRQFSNSRSEMNVSTLELGDSALYLCASSFSTSGEYEQYFGPGTRLTVT.

This clone has only a few counts. The J gene is TRBJ1-2, the V gene TRBV6-1; no definite D call. This CDR3 region has 11 residues. Germline loops: CDR1 MNHNS, CDR2 SASEGT. The ends were cut back, 5 bases at V and 8 bases at J, with 9 bases in the middle. CDR3 coding DNA: TGTGCCAGCAGTCGTGAGTGGGGCTACACCTTC. Protein sequence: CASSREWGYTF.